This T cell receptor (beta chain) came from a study of blood T cells in healthy people across ages. The CDR3 is 16 amino acids. With V trimmed by 8 bases and J by 4 bases, 12 bases remained unmatched. CDR1 is KGHDR and CDR2 is SFDVKD in the germline V gene. A second PCR of roughly 7 to 11 cycles used a sample-barcoded 5' primer and a J-beta primer mix. TCRdb used MiXCR to reprocess the 5' RACE reads, holding one entry per CDR3 protein. The sample records over 1,300,000 distinct CDR3 sequences, roughly 59% being singletons. This clonotype was detected only a few times. Sequencing was carried out using blood. This sequence originates from a young man in good health. The chain links TRBV24-1 to TRBJ2-1; 8 bases align to TRBD2. The CDR3 DNA reads as TGTGCCACCACTAGGCCCCCGCGGGAGGTTTACAATGAGCAGTTCTTC. Translation: CATTRPPREVYNEQFF.